The 32 T cell receptor beta chains in this list originate from one sample, sequenced in a study of shared clonotypes between healthy human individuals. Sequenced by immunoSEQ multiplex PCR; TCRdb stores in-frame clones only, minus some. The table shows about 770,000 clones, with 72% occurring only once. The sample consisted of memory CD4+ T cells sorted from blood. As to subset: CD45RA-negative fraction. These receptors came from a woman aged 25-40 years in good health.

This chain joins TRBV5-1 and TRBJ1-4; a possible D gene is TRBD1 (6 bases). The CDR3 runs 17 residues. V gave up 0 bases and J gave up 5 bases, with 17 bases separating them. CDR1 and CDR2 (germline): SGHRS, YFSETQ. In DNA form, the CDR3 reads TGCGCCAGCAGCTTGGCCCACGGCAGGGGAGTAAATGAAAAACTGTTTTTT. It yields the protein CASSLAHGRGVNEKLFF.

This chain joins TRBV27 and TRBJ1-1, with TRBD1 matching over 9 bases. V lost 2 bases, J lost 10 bases, and 8 bases stayed unmatched. This CDR3 contains 14 residues. CDR1 MNHEY and CDR2 SMNVEV come from the germline V gene (reference sequence). The CDR3 here is CASSLKGQGVRAFF. CDR3 bases: TGTGCCAGCAGTTTAAAGGGACAGGGAGTGAGAGCTTTCTTT.

Points on this clone: The same CDR3 is also encoded by other DNA sequences in this sample. CDR3 in DNA: TGCGCCAGCAGCTTGGGGGACAGGGACCGCAATGAGCAGTTCTTC. Amino acids: CASSLGDRDRNEQFF. The gene calls are TRBV5-1 and TRBJ2-1; 9 bases line up with TRBD1. The V and J ends lost 0 bases and 6 bases, in that order; junction bases with no gene match: 4. Germline CDR1 and CDR2: SGHRS and YFSETQ. This CDR3 spans 15 amino acids.

Concerning this clone: Germline is not matched at one junction end, which may reflect a read error. The CDR3 region has the DNA TGTGCCAGTACTATAACAGGGGGCTGGAGCAATCAGCCCCAGCATTTT. Protein sequence: CASTITGGWSNQPQHF. The V and J genes are TRBV19 and TRBJ1-5; 9 nucleotides match TRBD1. CDR1 and CDR2 (germline): LNHDA, SQIVND (reference sequence). The CDR3 runs to 16 residues.

This clone came up once. This chain joins TRBV5-8 and TRBJ2-3; 12 bases are shared with TRBD2. This CDR3 is built from 19 residues. Trimming removed 0 bases from V and 0 bases from J; junction bases left unmatched: 8. CDR1 and CDR2 (germline): SGHTS, YDEGEE. In DNA, the CDR3 is TGTGCCAGCAGCTTGGCTTGGCTAGCGGGAGGGCCAAGCACAGATACGCAGTATTTT. This sequence encodes CASSLAWLAGGPSTDTQYF.

The chain joins TRBV2 to TRBJ1-2; 7 positions agree with TRBD1. This CDR3 spans 14 amino acids. Germline V gene sequence: CDR1 SNHLY, CDR2 FYNNEI. Trimming took 11 bases from V and 6 from J; bases not matched to a gene: 15. The CDR3 DNA reads TGTGCCTCCCAGGGACAGACGATTCTCGATGGCTACACCTTC. Protein product: CASQGQTILDGYTF.

The V and J genes are TRBV5-1 and TRBJ2-2, with TRBD1 as a possible D gene (5 bases). The CDR3 is 16 amino acids. The ends were cut back, 2 bases at V and 1 base at J, with 12 bases in the middle. Germline-derived CDR1 and CDR2 are SGHRS and YFSETQ. For the CDR3, the DNA is TGCGCCAGCAGCTTACAGGTCTCAGGGAACACCGGGGAGCTGTTTTTT. Translated: CASSLQVSGNTGELFF.

This clone was observed many times. The rearrangement links TRBV5-1 to TRBJ1-5; 8 bases are a match to TRBD1. Per the germline V gene, CDR1 is SGHRS and CDR2 is YFSETQ. Germline trimming cut 2 bases from V and 5 bases from J; bases unmatched to any gene: 3. The CDR3 covers 14 residues. Here the CDR3 reads CASSLQGGDQPQHF. CDR3 sequence (DNA): TGCGCCAGCAGCTTACAGGGGGGCGATCAGCCCCAGCATTTT.

The chain's CDR3 is CAWSAYEGRNTEAFF. As DNA, the CDR3 is TGTGCCTGGAGTGCGTACGAGGGGCGGAACACTGAAGCTTTCTTT. The J gene is TRBJ1-1, the V gene TRBV30, with D possibly TRBD1 on 5 matching bases. Trimming stripped 1 base from V and 1 base from J, with 13 bases between. The CDR3 runs 15 residues. CDR1 GTSNPN and CDR2 SVGIG come from the germline V gene (reference sequence).

Notes on this clone: The same CDR3 arises from other DNA sequences in this sample as well. The V and J genes are TRBV18 and TRBJ1-1, with 7 positions matching TRBD1. Germline V gene data show CDR1 as KGHSH and CDR2 as LQKENI. V shed 3 bases, J shed 0 bases, and the junction held 7 bases outside the gene matches. The CDR3 covers 16 residues. The CDR3 reads CASSPRDSLLNTEAFF. The CDR3 DNA reads TGTGCCAGCTCACCTCGGGACAGCCTATTGAACACTGAAGCTTTCTTT.

This chain joins TRBV19 and TRBJ1-2; D remains ambiguous. Trimming pared 4 bases from V and 5 bases from J, leaving 17 bases between. The length of the CDR3 is 15 residues. The germline V gene encodes CDR1 LNHDA and CDR2 SQIVND (reference sequence). CDR3 in amino acids: CASSRPDQSSYGYTF. The DNA of the CDR3 is TGTGCCAGTAGTAGGCCAGACCAGTCCAGTTATGGCTACACCTTC.

This chain uses TRBV27 with TRBJ1-1; tentatively, D is TRBD1 (5 bases). V was cut by 6 bases and J by 3 bases, with 11 bases left in between. Looked up from germline, CDR1 is MNHEY and CDR2 is SMNVEV (reference sequence). The CDR3 is 13 residues long. CDR3 amino acids: CASRKQVDTEAFF. The CDR3 region has the DNA TGTGCCAGCAGAAAACAGGTGGACACTGAAGCTTTCTTT.

The V and J genes are TRBV5-8 and TRBJ2-2; D perhaps matches TRBD2 (6 bases). V lost 3 bases and J lost 0, with 9 bases in between. This CDR3 has 15 residues. The germline CDR1 and CDR2 sequences are SGHTS and YDEGEE. In DNA form, the CDR3 reads TGTGCCAGCAGCTCATGGGGGGCGAACACCGGGGAGCTGTTTTTT. Its protein product is CASSSWGANTGELFF.

The V and J genes are TRBV10-2 and TRBJ2-5; D is possibly TRBD1 (6 bases). The CDR3 length is 14 residues. CDR1 and CDR2 from the germline V gene are WSHSY and SAAADI. V lost 2 bases to trimming and J lost 7 bases, with 14 bases between them. CDR3 sequence reads: CASSETGYGGTQYF. DNA of the CDR3: TGCGCCAGCAGTGAGACAGGGTATGGGGGGACCCAGTACTTC.

J is TRBJ2-1 and V is TRBV11-2; D is perhaps TRBD2 (5 bases). CDR1 is SGHAT, CDR2 FQNNGV, per germline. The CDR3 spans 15 residues. V shed 1 base and J shed 4 bases, with 11 bases lying between them. This CDR3 reads CASSLGADQYNEQFF. CDR3 DNA sequence: TGTGCCAGCAGCTTAGGAGCGGACCAGTACAATGAGCAGTTCTTC.

The chain carries TRBV2 and TRBJ1-1; a possible D gene is TRBD1 (5 bases). The V and J ends lost 4 bases and 7 bases respectively, with 10 bases between them. The CDR3 length is 12 residues. CDR1 is SNHLY, CDR2 FYNNEI, per germline. The DNA of the CDR3 is TGTGCCAGCAGTGGGGGCAGGCTTGAAGCTTTCTTT. Protein sequence: CASSGGRLEAFF.

The rearrangement uses TRBV4-1 and TRBJ2-5; D is possibly TRBD2 (5 bases). V shed 1 base and J shed 3 bases, with 15 bases lying between them. This CDR3 comprises 16 residues. Germline V gene sequence: CDR1 MGHRA, CDR2 YSYEKL. CDR3 nucleotides: TGCGCCAGCAGCCAAGCACCCGCAATGACTAAAGAGACCCAGTACTTC. Translating gives CASSQAPAMTKETQYF.

In its sample, this clone was seen many times. The chain couples TRBV27 to TRBJ1-1; TRBD1 agrees at 7 bases. The CDR3 contains 16 residues. Germline-derived CDR1 and CDR2 are MNHEY and SMNVEV (reference sequence). V lost 5 bases, J lost 1 base, and 10 bases stayed unmatched. CDR3 in DNA: TGTGCCAGCAGTCCCTACAGGGGCCGAGGGAACACTGAAGCTTTCTTT. Its translation is CASSPYRGRGNTEAFF.

This chain connects TRBV5-4 to TRBJ2-5, with 8 bases aligning to TRBD1. Unmatched junction bases numbered 7, after V lost 2 bases and J lost 4 bases. The CDR3 runs 15 residues. Germline V gene lookup returns CDR1 SGHNT and CDR2 YYREEE (reference sequence). As DNA, the CDR3 is TGTGCCAGCAGCTTACCGGGACAGGAGGGAGAGACCCAGTACTTC. It translates to CASSLPGQEGETQYF. Using reference TRBV5-4 and TRBJ2-5 for the parts outside the CDR3, the full variable domain is ETGVTQSPTHLIKTRGQQVTLRCSSQSGHNTVSWYQQALGQGPQFIFQYYREEENGRGNFPPRFSGLQFPNYSSELNVNALELDDSALYLCASSLPGQEGETQYFGPGTRLLVL.

This rearrangement joins TRBV15 to TRBJ1-1; unclear D gene. With 0 bases removed from V and 3 bases from J, the gap between germline ends came to 5 bases. From germline, CDR1 is LNHNV and CDR2 YYDKDF (reference sequence). The CDR3 is 13 residues long. The CDR3 loop is CATSREGHTEAFF. Here the CDR3 DNA reads TGTGCCACCAGCAGAGAAGGGCACACTGAAGCTTTCTTT. The entire variable domain, with the rest obtained from reference TRBV15 and TRBJ1-1, is as follows: DAMVIQNPRYQVTQFGKPVTLSCSQTLNHNVMYWYQQKSSQAPKLLFHYYDKDFNNEADTPDNFQSRRPNTSFCFLDIRSPGLGDTAMYLCATSREGHTEAFFGQGTRLTVV.

This rearrangement joins TRBV20-1 to TRBJ1-2; no clear D gene. Germline lookup yields CDR1 DFQATT and CDR2 SNEGSKA (reference sequence). This CDR3 region has 11 residues. Trimming pared 5 bases from V and 8 bases from J, leaving 12 bases between. CDR3 residues: CSAPRMDGYTF. The CDR3 coding sequence is TGCAGTGCTCCCAGAATGGACGGCTACACCTTC.

V is TRBV11-2 and J is TRBJ2-6; 7 nucleotides match TRBD2. The V gene end was trimmed by 1 base and the J gene end by 2 bases; junction bases not matched to a gene: 11. CDR3 length equals 19 residues. Germline V gene sequence: CDR1 SGHAT, CDR2 FQNNGV. CDR3 sequence reads: CASSLVLAGEAAGANVLTF. The CDR3 coding sequence is TGTGCCAGCAGCTTAGTCTTAGCGGGTGAAGCGGCTGGGGCCAACGTCCTGACTTTC.

This sequence joins TRBV5-1 and TRBJ2-1; D is perhaps TRBD2 (5 bases). The CDR3 contains 13 residues. The germline V and J ends were trimmed by 3 bases and 5 bases, with 9 bases remaining between them. The V gene's germline CDR1 is SGHRS and CDR2 YFSETQ. DNA of the CDR3: TGCGCCAGCAGCTACGGACTTAACAATGAGCAGTTCTTC. It encodes CASSYGLNNEQFF.

The genes are TRBV5-1 and TRBJ2-6; D ambiguous. V was clipped by 0 bases and J by 0 bases, with 7 bases between them. The CDR3 contains 16 residues. Per the germline V gene, CDR1 is SGHRS and CDR2 is YFSETQ. This CDR3 is CASSLEWSSGANVLTF. The CDR3 DNA follows: TGCGCCAGCAGCTTGGAATGGAGCTCTGGGGCCAACGTCCTGACTTTC.

The V and J genes are TRBV6-6 and TRBJ2-7; unclear D gene. The germline V gene encodes CDR1 MNHNY and CDR2 SVGAGI (reference sequence). V lost 4 bases and J 0 bases, leaving 4 bases between the germline ends. This CDR3 contains 12 residues. CDR3: CASSSSSYEQYF. CDR3 sequence (DNA): TGTGCCAGCAGTTCCAGCTCCTACGAGCAGTACTTC.

V usage is TRBV10-3 and J usage is TRBJ2-3, with D hard to call. Trimming cost V 6 bases and J 0 bases, with 10 bases left between them. Germline assignment: CDR1 ENHRY and CDR2 SYGVKD. CDR3 length: 14 amino acids. CDR3 in amino acids: CAIRIKNSTDTQYF. The DNA for the CDR3 is TGTGCCATCAGGATTAAAAATAGCACAGATACGCAGTATTTT.

The chain couples TRBV4-1 to TRBJ1-3; no reliable D call. V dropped 0 bases and J dropped 4 bases, with 16 bases sitting between them. Germline loops: CDR1 MGHRA, CDR2 YSYEKL. CDR3 size: 17 residues. The CDR3: CASSQDLRRRIGNTIYF. Written as DNA, the CDR3 is TGCGCCAGCAGCCAAGATCTGCGGCGGAGGATCGGAAACACCATATATTTT.

The chain recombines TRBV11-2 with TRBJ2-2; D is possibly TRBD1 (5 bases). CDR1 SGHAT and CDR2 FQNNGV come from the germline V gene. The CDR3 contains 13 residues. The V and J ends lost 8 bases and 4 bases respectively, with 11 bases between them. The CDR3 reads CASCWGSTGELFF. The DNA for the CDR3 is TGTGCCAGCTGTTGGGGCAGCACCGGGGAGCTGTTTTTT.

The chain joins TRBV5-1 to TRBJ1-6; no firm D call. The germline V and J ends were trimmed by 0 bases and 10 bases, with 8 bases remaining between them. Germline CDR1 and CDR2: SGHRS and YFSETQ. The CDR3 runs to 13 residues. The CDR3 region is CASSLEVGSPLHF. CDR3 nucleotide sequence: TGCGCCAGCAGCTTGGAAGTCGGGTCACCCCTCCACTTT.

The chain joins TRBV7-8 to TRBJ2-7; 9 nucleotides agree with TRBD1. CDR3 length equals 14 residues. Trimming took 6 bases from V and 8 from J; bases not matched to a gene: 11. Germline CDR1 SGHVS, CDR2 FQNEAQ. CDR3 DNA sequence: TGTGCCAGCAGTCGAGGCCGGGACAGGGTACAGCAGTACTTC. Encoded protein: CASSRGRDRVQQYF.

The rearrangement links TRBV10-3 to TRBJ2-7, with TRBD1 matching 8 bases. Germline-derived CDR1 and CDR2 are ENHRY and SYGVKD. With V trimmed by 4 bases and J by 6 bases, 5 bases remained unmatched. The CDR3 has 13 amino acids. CDR3 coding DNA: TGTGCCATCAGTGGGTCTGACAGGGGCGAGCAGTACTTC. It specifies CAISGSDRGEQYF.

This clone was detected many times. The chain couples TRBV19 to TRBJ1-5; 9 bases map to TRBD1. V was clipped by 2 bases and J by 11 bases; unmatched bases: 7. This CDR3 contains 14 residues. Looked up from germline, CDR1 is LNHDA and CDR2 is SQIVND (reference sequence). This chain's CDR3 is CASSIRTGEGAQHF. The DNA for the CDR3 is TGTGCCAGTAGTATAAGGACAGGGGAAGGGGCCCAGCATTTT.